The sequence of this T cell receptor (beta chain) was determined in a study of cytomegalovirus exposure and HLA in healthy donors. In germline, CDR1 is MNHNS, CDR2 SASEGT. The CDR3 spans 14 residues. Trimming took 5 bases from V and 4 from J; bases not matched to a gene: 6. 13 Jbeta primers and 60 Vbeta primers were used for the PCR. Profiled with immunoSEQ multiplex PCR; TCRdb holds only in-frame clones, not every one. The sample yields around 160,000 clones, 83% seen once. The sample comprised PBMCs. V is TRBV6-1 and J is TRBJ2-7; 9 nucleotides match TRBD2. The sequence came from a man aged 50-59 years in good health and CMV-seropositive. CDR3 protein: CASSQTSGPYEQYF. DNA of the CDR3: TGTGCCAGCAGTCAGACTAGCGGCCCTTACGAGCAGTACTTC.